Listed here are 26 T cell receptor beta chains from one sample, sequenced in a study of blood T cell repertoires in COVID-19. The repertoire was sequenced with immunoSEQ multiplex PCR; TCRdb's copy has only in-frame clones and lacks some. The table lists about 100,000 clones, 91% of them singletons. Sequenced sample: peripheral blood. Receptors originate from a man aged 50-60 years with acute or convalescent COVID-19.

The rearrangement links TRBV10-3 to TRBJ1-2; 10 bases fit TRBD1. Per the germline V gene, CDR1 is ENHRY and CDR2 is SYGVKD. V shed 11 bases and J 7 bases; nucleotides not matched to a gene: 10. The CDR3 covers 13 residues. The CDR3 loop reads CAVGGQGDFGYTF. The CDR3 bases are TGTGCCGTCGGAGGACAGGGGGATTTTGGCTACACCTTC.

V is TRBV19 and J is TRBJ1-4, with 7 bases matching TRBD1. Germline V gene sequence: CDR1 LNHDA, CDR2 SQIVND (reference sequence). V shed 5 bases and J 5 bases; nucleotides not matched to a gene: 2. The CDR3 covers 13 residues. CDR3 protein: CASSRDRNEKLFF. As DNA, the CDR3 is TGTGCCAGTAGTCGGGACAGAAATGAAAAACTGTTTTTT. The full variable domain, in which reference TRBV19 and TRBJ1-4 provide the parts outside the CDR3, is DGGITQSPKYLFRKEGQNVTLSCEQNLNHDAMYWYRQDPGQGLRLIYYSQIVNDFQKGDIAEGYSVSREKKESFPLTVTSAQKNPTAFYLCASSRDRNEKLFFGSGTQLSVL.

The chain joins TRBV18 to TRBJ1-2, with TRBD1 matching over 7 bases. The V and J ends lost 6 bases and 8 bases, in that order; junction bases with no gene match: 27. Per germline, CDR1 KGHSH and CDR2 LQKENI. This CDR3 contains 19 residues. The CDR3 bases are TGTGCCAGCTCCCCCCCGGGACAGCGTATCACCCCACCTGGCAGGGGCTACACCTTC. The encoded protein is CASSPPGQRITPPGRGYTF. The variable domain in full, with the rest retrieved from reference TRBV18 and TRBJ1-2, is NAGVMQNPRHLVRRRGQEARLRCSPMKGHSHVYWYRQLPEEGLKFMVYLQKENIIDESGMPKERFSAEFPKEGPSILRIQQVVRGDSAAYFCASSPPGQRITPPGRGYTFGSGTRLTVV.

This clone has just one count. This chain joins TRBV20-1 and TRBJ2-2; 14 bases are a match to TRBD2. CDR1 and CDR2 (germline): DFQATT, SNEGSKA (reference sequence). The CDR3 is 18 amino acids. The junction had 6 bases not matched to a gene; V was cut back by 3 bases and J by 0 bases. CDR3 nucleotide sequence: TGCAGTGCTAGTTTAGGGACTAGCGGGGGTGCGAACACCGGGGAGCTGTTTTTT. Protein sequence: CSASLGTSGGANTGELFF.

The chain recombines TRBV28 with TRBJ2-1; 8 bases agree with TRBD2. Germline-derived CDR1 and CDR2 are MDHEN and SYDVKM. The CDR3 covers 15 residues. The trim removed 6 bases at V and 4 bases at J, leaving 8 bases unmatched. CDR3 sequence reads: CASRGAGAQYNEQFF. CDR3 DNA: TGTGCCAGCAGGGGAGCGGGGGCCCAATACAATGAGCAGTTCTTC.

The chain links TRBV4-1 to TRBJ2-3; D unclear. V was cut by 0 bases and J by 2 bases, with 9 bases left in between. Germline CDR1 and CDR2: MGHRA and YSYEKL. This CDR3 contains 15 residues. The CDR3 sequence is CASSQDYLTTDTQYF. As DNA, the CDR3 is TGCGCCAGCAGCCAAGACTACCTTACCACAGATACGCAGTATTTT.

This clone appeared a single time. The chain carries TRBV7-3 and TRBJ2-1, with 15 bases fitting TRBD2. V was clipped by 0 bases and J by 0 bases; unmatched bases: 9. This CDR3 contains 21 residues. Germline V gives CDR1 SGHTA, CDR2 FQGTGA. The CDR3 protein is CASSLTVPGLAGGSSYNEQFF. The CDR3 coding sequence is TGTGCCAGCAGCTTAACGGTACCGGGACTAGCGGGGGGAAGCTCCTACAATGAGCAGTTCTTC.

CDR3 residues: CASSLSSGGPETQYF. The CDR3 DNA reads as TGTGCCAGCAGCTTGAGTAGCGGGGGGCCAGAGACCCAGTACTTC. The rearrangement links TRBV11-2 to TRBJ2-5; the match to TRBD2 covers 10 bases. The CDR3 covers 15 residues. V shed 3 bases and J 4 bases; nucleotides not matched to a gene: 5. In germline, CDR1 is SGHAT, CDR2 FQNNGV.

CDR3 DNA: TGCAGCGCCCAAAAGACTAGCGGACTCAATGAGCAGTTCTTC. It encodes CSAQKTSGLNEQFF. This chain connects TRBV29-1 to TRBJ2-1; 9 positions agree with TRBD2. CDR1 SQVTM and CDR2 ANQGSEA come from the germline V gene. The CDR3 is made up of 14 amino acids. Trimming took 7 bases from V and 6 from J; bases not matched to a gene: 10.

The rearrangement links TRBV5-6 to TRBJ2-7, with a possible D match to TRBD2 (6 bases). This CDR3 has 17 amino acids. With 0 bases removed from V and 2 bases from J, the gap between germline ends came to 18 bases. Germline assignment: CDR1 SGHDT and CDR2 YYEEEE. The CDR3 bases are TGTGCCAGCAGCTTGGCGTTTGTTGTAGGGAGGACCTACGAGCAGTACTTC. It is translated as CASSLAFVVGRTYEQYF.

This clone has a single count. This chain links TRBV27 with TRBJ2-2, with TRBD1 matching 7 bases. There are 14 residues in the CDR3. J gave up 2 bases and V 8 bases, and 5 bases lay outside the gene matches. Germline CDR1 is MNHEY and CDR2 is SMNVEV (reference sequence). This CDR3 reads CASGGQTNTGELFF. The CDR3 region has the DNA TGTGCCAGCGGGGGACAGACAAACACCGGGGAGCTGTTTTTT.

V gene TRBV6-6 combines with J gene TRBJ1-5; no clear D gene. Germline loops: CDR1 MNHNY, CDR2 SVGAGI (reference sequence). This CDR3 has 14 residues. Trimming removed 3 bases from V and 5 bases from J, with 11 bases in between. CDR3 nucleotides: TGTGCCAGCAGTTATAGTACCGAACATCAGCCCCAGCATTTT. Residues: CASSYSTEHQPQHF.

The V call is TRBV7-5, the J call TRBJ2-7; the table assigns TRBD1, which was not confirmed against the DNA. TRBV7-5 is labeled a pseudogene. This CDR3 is 13 amino acids long. The CDR3 nucleotides are TGTGTCATGGTGAAGGGACAGGGCTACGAGCAGTACTTC. Amino acids: CVMVKGQGYEQYF.

This clone has only one observation. The chain uses TRBV7-7 and TRBJ2-7, with D possibly TRBD1 on 6 matching bases. The germline V and J ends were trimmed by 5 bases and 7 bases, with 12 bases remaining between them. CDR1 is SSHAT and CDR2 is FNYEAQ in the germline V gene (reference sequence). This CDR3 region has 12 residues. The CDR3 DNA follows: TGTGCCAGCAGCCCTACAGGGAAGGAGCAGTACTTC. This sequence encodes CASSPTGKEQYF. Supplemented by reference TRBV7-7 and TRBJ2-7, the full variable domain reads GAGVSQSPRYKVTKRGQDVTLRCDPISSHATLYWYQQALGQGPEFLTYFNYEAQPDKSGLPSDRFSAERPEGSISTLTIQRTEQRDSAMYRCASSPTGKEQYFGPGTRLTVT.

The genes are TRBV29-1 and TRBJ2-3, with TRBD2 matching 10 bases. The length of the CDR3 is 15 residues. The trim removed 4 bases at V and 1 base at J, leaving 5 bases unmatched. Germline V CDR1 and CDR2: SQVTM, ANQGSEA. The CDR3 is CSVAELAGRTDTQYF. The CDR3 DNA sequence: TGCAGCGTTGCCGAACTAGCGGGGCGCACAGATACGCAGTATTTT.

CDR3 sequence (DNA): TGTGCCAGCAGGCAGCTTAGAACTAGCGGGGGGAGGAATACGCAGTATTTT. This sequence encodes CASRQLRTSGGRNTQYF. The V and J genes are TRBV7-2 and TRBJ2-3; TRBD2 aligns across 12 bases. Germline values: CDR1 SGHTA, CDR2 FQGNSA. J was trimmed by 7 bases and V by 6 bases; bases with no gene match: 14. This CDR3 is 17 amino acids long. Full variable domain (missing parts from reference TRBV7-2 and TRBJ2-3): GAGVSQSPSNKVTEKGKDVELRCDPISGHTALYWYRQSLGQGLEFLIYFQGNSAPDKSGLPSDRFSAERTGGSVSTLTIQRTQQEDSAVYLCASRQLRTSGGRNTQYFGPGTRLTVL.

This chain links TRBV13 with TRBJ1-1, with 7 bases fitting TRBD1. CDR1 is PRHDT and CDR2 is FYEKMQ in the germline V gene (reference sequence). Germline trimming cut 3 bases from V and 11 bases from J; bases unmatched to any gene: 12. CDR3 length equals 14 residues. Here the CDR3 DNA reads TGTGCCAGCAGCTTCTACAGGGGTGACAACGTGGCTTTCTTT. Translated: CASSFYRGDNVAFF.

This clone has just one count. The chain carries TRBV9 and TRBJ1-1, with a tentative D call TRBD1 (5 bases). The CDR3 extends over 13 amino acids. Germline V gene data show CDR1 as SGDLS and CDR2 as YYNGEE. The V end lost 7 bases, the J end lost 0 bases, and 10 bases lay between the germline ends. The CDR3 region has the DNA TGTGCCAGCGCCTGGGGGGTGAACACTGAAGCTTTCTTT. Encoded protein: CASAWGVNTEAFF. The full variable domain, its missing parts supplied by reference TRBV9 and TRBJ1-1, is DSGVTQTPKHLITATGQRVTLRCSPRSGDLSVYWYQQSLDQGLQFLIQYYNGEERAKGNILERFSAQQFPDLHSELNLSSLELGDSALYFCASAWGVNTEAFFGQGTRLTVV.

The V and J genes are TRBV6-5 and TRBJ1-1; tentative D call: TRBD1 (5 bases). V was pared by 10 bases and J by 7 bases, with 16 bases between. Germline V lookup: CDR1 MNHEY, CDR2 SVGAGI. The CDR3 length is 12 residues. The CDR3 bases are TGTGCCACCAGGCGACAGACCAATGAAGCTTTCTTT. Protein: CATRRQTNEAFF.

J is TRBJ1-1 and V is TRBV6-2 or TRBV6-3; 10 bases match TRBD1. V was clipped by 0 bases and J by 5 bases; unmatched bases: 6. Germline values: CDR1 MNHEY, CDR2 SVGEGT. CDR3 size: 16 residues. The CDR3 region is CASSYSRTGGWTEAFF. Written as DNA, the CDR3 is TGTGCCAGCAGTTACTCGAGGACAGGGGGGTGGACTGAAGCTTTCTTT.

The rearrangement joins TRBV25-1 to TRBJ2-2; D is undetermined. This CDR3 spans 15 amino acids. V was trimmed by 5 bases and J by 0 bases, leaving 10 bases between them. The germline CDR1 and CDR2 sequences are MGHDK and SYGVNS. The CDR3 DNA follows: TGTGCCAGCAGTACCCCGGTCGCGAACACCGGGGAGCTGTTTTTT. It is translated as CASSTPVANTGELFF.

The chain is built from TRBV12-5 and TRBJ1-4; D may be TRBD1 (5 bases). Germline V gene lookup returns CDR1 LGHNT and CDR2 FRNRAP. V lost 5 bases, J lost 5 bases, and 12 bases lay in between. The CDR3 sequence is 14 residues long. The CDR3 nucleotides are TGTGCTAGTGGTCCAGGGCAATTAAATGAAAAACTGTTTTTT. Its protein is CASGPGQLNEKLFF. The entire variable domain, with the rest obtained from reference TRBV12-5 and TRBJ1-4, is as follows: DARVTQTPRHKVTEMGQEVTMRCQPILGHNTVFWYRQTMMQGLELLAYFRNRAPLDDSGMPKDRFSAEMPDATLATLKIQPSEPRDSAVYFCASGPGQLNEKLFFGSGTQLSVL.

This clone has just a few counts. The chain uses TRBV18 and TRBJ2-1; tentative D call: TRBD1 (6 bases). The CDR3 contains 14 residues. Trimming took off 6 bases at V and 2 bases at J, with 11 bases between the two ends. The germline V gene encodes CDR1 KGHSH and CDR2 LQKENI. CDR3 residues: CASSPRTAYNEQFF. CDR3 bases: TGTGCCAGCTCCCCTCGGACAGCCTACAATGAGCAGTTCTTC.

The chain carries TRBV9 and TRBJ2-7; 8 bases are a match to TRBD1. From germline, CDR1 is SGDLS and CDR2 YYNGEE. The CDR3 consists of 14 residues. Germline trimming cut 3 bases from V and 3 bases from J; bases unmatched to any gene: 5. The CDR3 coding sequence is TGTGCCAGCAGCGCCGGGACAGGAGTCTACGAGCAGTACTTC. This encodes CASSAGTGVYEQYF.

The genes are TRBV4-1 and TRBJ1-2; 7 bases align to TRBD1. Trimming removed 0 bases from V and 5 bases from J; junction bases left unmatched: 3. The CDR3 sequence is 14 residues long. Looked up from germline, CDR1 is MGHRA and CDR2 is YSYEKL. The chain's CDR3 is CASSQDQGEYGYTF. CDR3 coding DNA: TGCGCCAGCAGCCAAGATCAGGGGGAATATGGCTACACCTTC.

The chain combines TRBV7-9 with TRBJ1-2; 8 nucleotides match TRBD1. Trimming removed 3 bases from V and 4 bases from J; junction bases left unmatched: 4. CDR3 length: 14 residues. The germline CDR1 and CDR2 sequences are SEHNR and FQNEAQ (reference sequence). The DNA of the CDR3 is TGTGCCAGCAGCTTCGGACAGGGCAGCTATGGCTACACCTTC. Translation gives CASSFGQGSYGYTF.